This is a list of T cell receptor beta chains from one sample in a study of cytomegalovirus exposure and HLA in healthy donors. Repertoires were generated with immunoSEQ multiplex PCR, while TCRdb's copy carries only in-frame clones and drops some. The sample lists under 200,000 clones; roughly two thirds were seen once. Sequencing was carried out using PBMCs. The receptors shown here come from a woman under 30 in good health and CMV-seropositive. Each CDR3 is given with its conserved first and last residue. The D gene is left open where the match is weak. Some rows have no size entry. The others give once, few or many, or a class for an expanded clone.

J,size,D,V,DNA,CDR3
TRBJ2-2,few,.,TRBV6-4,TGTGCCAGCAGTGCAGGGAACACCGGGGAGCTGTTTTTT,CASSAGNTGELFF
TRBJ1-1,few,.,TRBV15,TGTGCCACCAGCAGAGATCTCAGGGTCACTGAAGCTTTCTTT,CATSRDLRVTEAFF
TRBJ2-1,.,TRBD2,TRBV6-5,TGTGCCAGCAGCCCAGCGGGGCCGGACAATGAGCAGTTCTTC,CASSPAGPDNEQFF
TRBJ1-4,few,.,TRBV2,TGTGCCAGCATCGAAAGGCTAGGGGCTAATGAAAAACTGTTTTTT,CASIERLGANEKLFF
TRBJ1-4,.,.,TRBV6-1,TGTGCCAGCAGTGAAGAGGTCGCAAGGGGGAGAGGTGAAAAACTGTTTTTT,CASSEEVARGRGEKLFF
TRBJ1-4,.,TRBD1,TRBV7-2,TGTGCCAGCAGCTTCCTTACAGGGGGCTCCCCCGGGGAAAAACTGTTTTTT,CASSFLTGGSPGEKLFF
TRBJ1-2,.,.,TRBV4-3,TGCGCCAGCAGCCAAGATTTTGATAGGAGCTATGGCTACACCTTC,CASSQDFDRSYGYTF
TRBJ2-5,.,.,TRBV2,TGTGCCAGTAACAGGGACTACACAACCCAAGAGACCCAGTACTTC,CASNRDYTTQETQYF
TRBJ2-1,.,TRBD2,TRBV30,TGTGCCTGGAGTGTACTTAGCGGGGGGGCCTATGAACAGTTCTTC,CAWSVLSGGAYEQFF
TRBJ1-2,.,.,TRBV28,TGTGCCAGCAGTTCCCCAGGCCACTATGGCTACACCTTC,CASSSPGHYGYTF
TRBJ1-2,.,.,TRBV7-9,TGTGCCAGCAGCGTCGACAGATATGGCTACACCTTC,CASSVDRYGYTF
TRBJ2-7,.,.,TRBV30,TGTGCCTGGAGTGTAACGCGGGCCTCCTACGAGCAGTACTTC,CAWSVTRASYEQYF
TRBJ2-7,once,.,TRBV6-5,TGTGCCAGCAGACCCTACGGGGGGCTTAGGGAGCAGTACTTC,CASRPYGGLREQYF
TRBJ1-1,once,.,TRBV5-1,TGCGCCAGCAGCCCGACAGGTCGGACTGAAGCTTTCTTT,CASSPTGRTEAFF
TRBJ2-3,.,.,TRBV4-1,TGCGCCAGCAGCCCCGGGACATCTAGCACAGATACGCAGTATTTT,CASSPGTSSTDTQYF
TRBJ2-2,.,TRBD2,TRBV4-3,TGCGCCAGCAGCCCCTACCCCGGGGGGGCCGGCGGGGACGGGGAGCTGTTTTTT,CASSPYPGGAGGDGELFF
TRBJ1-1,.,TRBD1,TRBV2,TGTGCCTGTCAGACAGGGGGCACTGAAGCTTTCTTT,CACQTGGTEAFF
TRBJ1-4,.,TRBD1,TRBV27,TGTGCCAGCAGTTTATCGGGACAGGGAATACTGTTTTTT,CASSLSGQGILFF
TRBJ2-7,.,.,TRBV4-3,TGCGCCAGCAGCCAAGAATGGGGAGGAGCCTACGAGCAGTACTTC,CASSQEWGGAYEQYF
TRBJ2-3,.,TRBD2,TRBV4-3,TGCGCCAGCTCTCAGGGAGCTAGCGGGGGGAGGACAGATACGCAGTATTTT,CASSQGASGGRTDTQYF
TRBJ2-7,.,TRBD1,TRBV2,TGTGCCAGCACCGTCGGGACAGTCTACGAGCAGTACTTC,CASTVGTVYEQYF
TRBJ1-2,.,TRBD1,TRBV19,TGTGCCAGTAGTATAGGGGGTGGACAGGCGGACTATGGCTACACCTTC,CASSIGGGQADYGYTF
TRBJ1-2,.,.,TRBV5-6,TGTGCCAGCAGCTTGGACAGGGTCTCAAATGGCTACACCTTC,CASSLDRVSNGYTF
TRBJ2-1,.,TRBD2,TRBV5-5,TGTGCCAGCAGCTTGCGGGTTTTAACTAGCGGGGGGGCTGATGAGCAGTTCTTC,CASSLRVLTSGGADEQFF
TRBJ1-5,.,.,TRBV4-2,TGTGCCAGCAGCACGGGACTCAATCAGCCCCAGCATTTT,CASSTGLNQPQHF
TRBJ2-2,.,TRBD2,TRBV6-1,TGTGCCAGCAGTGGGGTAGCGGGGGCTGCCACCGGGGAGCTGTTTTTT,CASSGVAGAATGELFF
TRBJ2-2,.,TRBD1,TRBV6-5,TGTGCTAGCAGCCGGGACAGAGGATACACCGGGGAGCTGTTTTTT,CASSRDRGYTGELFF
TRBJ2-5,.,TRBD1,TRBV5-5,TGTGCCAGCAGCTTGGCCAGGGGGAGAGAGACCCAGTACTTC,CASSLARGRETQYF
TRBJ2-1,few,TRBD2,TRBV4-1,TGCGCCAGCAGCCAAGGGGGACTAGCGGGGGGATCCTACAATGAGCAGTTCTTC,CASSQGGLAGGSYNEQFF
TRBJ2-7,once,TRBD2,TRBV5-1,TGCGCCAGCAGCTACCTCGCGGGGGGCCCACCCTACGAGCAGTACTTC,CASSYLAGGPPYEQYF
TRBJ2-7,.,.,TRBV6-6,TGTGCCAGCAGTTACACGGCAGGTTCCTACGAGCAGTACTTC,CASSYTAGSYEQYF
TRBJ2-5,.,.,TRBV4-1,TGCGCCAGCAGCCAAGTCCAGGACATGAGGGGGCAAGAGACCCAGTACTTC,CASSQVQDMRGQETQYF
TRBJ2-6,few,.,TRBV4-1,TGCGCCAGCAGCCAAGCCAGGGGCTCTGGGGCCAACGTCCTGACTTTC,CASSQARGSGANVLTF
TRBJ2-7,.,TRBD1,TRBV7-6,TGTGCCAGCAGCCCCAGACAGGGCCCAACCTCAACCGACTACGAGCAGTACTTC,CASSPRQGPTSTDYEQYF
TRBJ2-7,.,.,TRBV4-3,TGCGCCAGCAGCCAAGATAAGGAGGGCCAGCGCGAGCAGTACTTC,CASSQDKEGQREQYF
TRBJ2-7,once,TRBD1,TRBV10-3,TGTGCCAGCAATCCGGTTAGCGGACAGGGGACCGACGAGCAGTACTTC,CASNPVSGQGTDEQYF
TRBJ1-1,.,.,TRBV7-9,TGTGCCAGCAGCCCAAGCGGGGACACTGAAGCTTTCTTT,CASSPSGDTEAFF
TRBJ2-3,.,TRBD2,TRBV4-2,TGTGCCAGCAGCCGAGAATTTAGCGGGGGCACAGATACGCAGTATTTT,CASSREFSGGTDTQYF
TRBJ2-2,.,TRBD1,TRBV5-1,TGCGCCAGCAGCTTGGCGTGGACAGGGACCGGGGAGCTGTTTTTT,CASSLAWTGTGELFF
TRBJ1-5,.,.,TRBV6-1,TGTGCCAGCGAGTCGAAACAGAGCCTCAATCAGCCCCAGCATTTT,CASESKQSLNQPQHF
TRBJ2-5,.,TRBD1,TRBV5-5,TGTGCCAGCAGCTACTCGGACAGGGATGGAGAGACCCAGTACTTC,CASSYSDRDGETQYF
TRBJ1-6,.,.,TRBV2,TGTGCCAGCAGCCTCAACCTGCTAAGCTCCTATAATTCACCCCTCCACTTT,CASSLNLLSSYNSPLHF
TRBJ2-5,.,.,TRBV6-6,TGTGCCAGCAGTTACGAGAGCGCGCGGGGGACCCAGTACTTC,CASSYESARGTQYF
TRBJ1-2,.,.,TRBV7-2,TGTGCCAGCAGCTTAGGATTAGGGGCGCATGGCTACACCTTC,CASSLGLGAHGYTF
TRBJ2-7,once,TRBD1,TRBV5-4,TGTGCCAGCAGCCGGGACAGGGGTCCCTACGAGCAGTACTTC,CASSRDRGPYEQYF
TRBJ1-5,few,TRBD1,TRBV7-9,TGTTCCAGCAGCTCCTCCGGGACAGGGGATCAGCCCCAGCATTTT,CSSSSSGTGDQPQHF
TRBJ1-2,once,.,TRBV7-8,TGTGCCAGCAGCTCACCCTTCAAGGAAGCTAACTATGGTTACACCTTC,CASSSPFKEANYGYTF
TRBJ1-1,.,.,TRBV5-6,TGTGCCAGCAGCGACGGACGGGGGAACACTGAAGCTTTCTTT,CASSDGRGNTEAFF
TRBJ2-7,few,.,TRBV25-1,TGTGCCAGCGGCACCTACGAGCAGTACTTC,CASGTYEQYF